These T cell receptor beta chains were read from a single sample in a study of OX40 agonist ivuxolimab in advanced cancers. Profiled with immunoSEQ multiplex PCR; TCRdb holds only in-frame clones, not every one. The table lists over 15,000 clones, roughly 83% of them singletons, with about an eighth in the top ten. The material was CD4+ or CD8+ T cells sorted from blood, obtained in a trial of the OX40 agonist ivuxolimab. The receptors stem from an adult with an advanced solid tumor such as melanoma, head and neck, liver or kidney cancer. The CDR3 runs from the conserved cysteine through the conserved F or W. A D gene is named only where the DNA matches it firmly. Size values are once, few and many counts, or a class for expanded clones, and some rows have none.

abundance: -; v_gene: TRBV6-6; j_gene: TRBJ1-6; d_gene: TRBD1; CDR3aa: CASSYLGTDNSPLHF; CDR3nt: TGTGCCAGCAGTTATTTGGGGACAGATAATTCACCCCTCCACTTT
abundance: -; v_gene: TRBV28; j_gene: TRBJ1-4; d_gene: -; CDR3aa: CASRPREPGKLFF; CDR3nt: TGTGCCAGCAGGCCCCGGGAGCCGGGGAAACTGTTTTTT
abundance: -; v_gene: TRBV18; j_gene: TRBJ1-1; d_gene: TRBD1; CDR3aa: CASSRQGLNTEAFF; CDR3nt: TGTGCCAGCTCCAGACAGGGACTGAACACTGAAGCTTTCTTT
abundance: -; v_gene: TRBV30; j_gene: TRBJ1-1; d_gene: -; CDR3aa: CAWRSGLNTEAFF; CDR3nt: TGTGCCTGGAGGAGTGGGTTGAACACTGAAGCTTTCTTT
abundance: -; v_gene: TRBV28; j_gene: TRBJ1-5; d_gene: -; CDR3aa: CASSLRHGFNQPQHF; CDR3nt: TGTGCCAGCAGTTTACGACACGGCTTCAATCAGCCCCAGCATTTT
abundance: -; v_gene: TRBV15; j_gene: TRBJ1-5; d_gene: -; CDR3aa: CATSRDRGNQPQHF; CDR3nt: TGTGCCACCAGCAGAGACAGGGGCAATCAGCCCCAGCATTTT
abundance: -; v_gene: TRBV7-8; j_gene: TRBJ2-3; d_gene: TRBD1; CDR3aa: CASSAHGTGGTDTQYF; CDR3nt: TGTGCCAGCAGCGCCCATGGGACAGGGGGCACAGATACGCAGTATTTT
abundance: few; v_gene: TRBV2; j_gene: TRBJ2-3; d_gene: -; CDR3aa: CASSVRNTDTQYF; CDR3nt: TGTGCCAGCAGTGTACGGAACACAGATACGCAGTATTTT
abundance: few; v_gene: TRBV6-5; j_gene: TRBJ1-5; d_gene: TRBD1; CDR3aa: CASSPDRDSYQPQHF; CDR3nt: TGTGCCAGCAGTCCGGACAGGGACAGCTATCAGCCCCAGCATTTT
abundance: -; v_gene: TRBV6-5; j_gene: TRBJ1-5; d_gene: TRBD1; CDR3aa: CASSYVAGGQPQHF; CDR3nt: TGTGCCAGCAGTTACGTGGCAGGGGGTCAGCCCCAGCATTTT
abundance: -; v_gene: TRBV7-2; j_gene: TRBJ1-5; d_gene: -; CDR3aa: CASSLVGGFGNQPQHF; CDR3nt: TGTGCCAGCAGCTTAGTCGGGGGTTTCGGCAATCAGCCCCAGCATTTT